This T cell receptor beta chain was sequenced in a study of lymphopenia after photon versus proton radiotherapy. Notes on this clone: Its cognate antigen is unknown.

Overall study results and limits: After lymphocyte nadir, photon-treated repertoires showed oligoclonal expansion, especially CD8+ Temra. Authors raise, but do not show, better survival with proton therapy. A bigger post-nadir fall in TCR diversity correlated inversely with survival time in deceased patients.

Data came from immunoSEQ multiplex PCR; TCRdb stores just in-frame clones and leaves some out. The sample yields 60,000 to 75,000 clones, around 87% seen once. Trimming removed 2 bases at V and 6 bases at J, with 5 bases between. The CDR3 has 12 amino acids. Germline CDR1 SGHKS, CDR2 YYEKEE (reference sequence). This receptor was identified in a middle-aged man with gastric cancer. The gene calls are TRBV5-5 and TRBJ2-2; D unclear. The source was peripheral blood, collected from a patient treated with photon-based radiotherapy. The CDR3 DNA follows: TGTGCCAGCAGCTTAACCGCCGGGGAGCTGTTTTTT. This codes for CASSLTAGELFF.